Below are 10 T cell receptor beta chains sequenced from a single sample in a study of shared clonotypes between healthy human individuals (dated by TCRdb to 2019 to 2021). Library prep was done by the immunoSEQ multiplex PCR assay. TCRdb's version of the immuneACCESS table is confined to in-frame rearrangements and falls short of the full clone set. An unresolved V gene accounts for under half of the shortfall where checked; the remainder is of unknown origin. In all, the sample holds 800,000 to 950,000 clones, and about 96% of those were seen once. Of the sample, less than 0.25% is held by the ten largest clones. CD8 naive samples consisted of CD45RO-negative cells that were positively selected for CCR7, yielding a CD45RA+CCR7+ population without TemRA cells. Sequencing was carried out using naive CD8+ T cells sorted from blood. The label giving this sample's cell subset or site can be read as: CD45RA+CCR7+. The receptor set was obtained from a man aged 30 to 39 in good health.

This chain links TRBV15 with TRBJ2-3; 7 bases are a match to TRBD1. Germline V gives CDR1 LNHNV, CDR2 YYDKDF (reference sequence). V dropped 2 bases and J dropped 2; count of bases not matched to a gene: 7. CDR3 length: 16 residues. The CDR3 nucleotides are TGTGCCACCAGCAGATCGAGGGGGCGGGCCACAGATACGCAGTATTTT. This encodes CATSRSRGRATDTQYF.

The V call is TRBV27, the J call TRBJ2-4, with TRBD2 matching 7 bases. V dropped 8 bases and J dropped 0; count of bases not matched to a gene: 7. The germline V gene has CDR1 MNHEY and CDR2 SMNVEV (reference sequence). There are 15 residues in the CDR3. DNA for the CDR3: TGTGCCAGCCGACCAGCGGGACTAGCCAAAAACATTCAGTACTTC. This gives the protein CASRPAGLAKNIQYF.

The chain joins TRBV6-5 to TRBJ2-7; 7 bases agree with TRBD2. Germline-derived CDR1 and CDR2 are MNHEY and SVGAGI. This CDR3 has 15 amino acids. Unmatched junction bases numbered 11, after V lost 6 bases and J lost 3 bases. The CDR3 DNA sequence: TGTGCCAGCAGCCCCGGAGCGGGACTACTCTACGAGCAGTACTTC. Translation: CASSPGAGLLYEQYF.

The chain recombines TRBV9 with TRBJ2-1, with 11 positions matching TRBD2. The V and J ends lost 0 bases and 5 bases, in that order; junction bases with no gene match: 10. Looked up from germline, CDR1 is SGDLS and CDR2 is YYNGEE. The CDR3 loop spans 18 amino acids. The CDR3 DNA reads TGTGCCAGCAGCGTAGGAGCTAGCGGGAGGTATGGTAACAATGAGCAGTTCTTC. It codes for CASSVGASGRYGNNEQFF.

The sample holds one count of this clone. V gene TRBV5-5 combines with J gene TRBJ2-1, with 9 bases lining up with TRBD2. CDR1 and CDR2 (germline): SGHKS, YYEKEE (reference sequence). V was clipped by 0 bases and J by 5 bases; unmatched bases: 3. The CDR3 sequence is 15 residues long. The CDR3 DNA follows: TGTGCCAGCAGCTTGGCGACTAGCGGAAACAATGAGCAGTTCTTC. This translates into CASSLATSGNNEQFF.

The chain joins TRBV7-6 to TRBJ2-1, with TRBD1 identical over 8 bases. Per the germline V gene, CDR1 is SGHVS and CDR2 is FNYEAQ. The ends lost 6 bases at V and 6 bases at J; junction bases unmatched: 13. The CDR3 is 16 amino acids. The CDR3 sequence is CASSPTHQTGANEQFF. For the CDR3, the DNA is TGTGCCAGCAGTCCCACCCACCAGACAGGGGCCAATGAGCAGTTCTTC.

This clone was seen only once. V and J are TRBV30 and TRBJ2-7, with 8 bases identical to TRBD2. V gave up 2 bases and J gave up 5 bases; unmatched junction bases: 14. Germline lookup yields CDR1 GTSNPN and CDR2 SVGIG (reference sequence). This CDR3 has 16 amino acids. The CDR3 loop is CAWSTTRGRTYHEQYF. In DNA, the CDR3 is TGTGCCTGGAGTACTACACGCGGGAGGACGTACCACGAGCAGTACTTC.

With regard to this clone: At one end, the junction sequence differs from germline, possibly due to a read error. Here the CDR3 reads CASSLAPKYEQYF. CDR3 bases: TGTGCTAGCAGCTTAGCGCCCAAATACGAGCAGTACTTC. V and J are TRBV7-7 and TRBJ2-7; TRBD2 might be the D (5 bases). There are 13 residues in the CDR3. Germline V lookup: CDR1 SSHAT, CDR2 FNYEAQ (reference sequence).

The genes are TRBV29-1 and TRBJ2-1; 8 bases map to TRBD2. The germline V gene encodes CDR1 SQVTM and CDR2 ANQGSEA. The CDR3 has 17 residues. CDR3 protein: CSCSGVAGRASYNEQFF. DNA for the CDR3: TGCAGTTGCTCAGGGGTGGCCGGGAGGGCCTCCTACAATGAGCAGTTCTTC.

This chain uses TRBV29-1 with TRBJ1-2, with D perhaps TRBD1 (5 bases). This CDR3 contains 12 residues. Between the trimmed V and J ends, which lost 3 bases and 4 bases, there was a span of 9 bases. Germline values: CDR1 SQVTM, CDR2 ANQGSEA. The CDR3 is CSVDPGLYGYTF. In DNA form, the CDR3 reads TGCAGCGTTGACCCGGGACTCTATGGCTACACCTTC.